Sequencing of this T cell receptor (beta chain) was carried out in a study of blood T cell repertoires in COVID-19. In this sample, this clone turned up once. Using immunoSEQ multiplex PCR, the repertoire was profiled, and TCRdb retains in-frame clones only, with some absent. The data show roughly 85,000 clones, roughly 80% seen once. The V and J ends lost 0 bases and 8 bases, in that order; junction bases with no gene match: 8. Per germline, CDR1 SGHRS and CDR2 YFSETQ. The CDR3 contains 16 residues. Sequencing input: peripheral blood. The rearrangement links TRBV5-1 to TRBJ2-1; 10 bases map to TRBD2. This receptor was obtained from a human donor in a cohort sampled during active COVID-19. Written as DNA, the CDR3 is TGCGCCAGCAGCTTGGCCTGGAGCGGGGGGGCCGATGAGCAGTTCTTC. Its protein is CASSLAWSGGADEQFF.